These T cell receptor beta chains were read from a single sample in a study of cytomegalovirus exposure and HLA in healthy donors. TCRdb's table, derived via immunoSEQ multiplex PCR, lists solely in-frame clones and lacks some. The sample records 140,000 or so clones, 80% to 85% being singletons. Material: PBMCs. These receptor sequences come from a male donor in good health and CMV-seronegative. Both conserved end residues are part of each CDR3. The order of the fields is CDR3 DNA, CDR3 protein, D gene, J gene, clone size, V gene. The D gene is left open where the match is weak. A row's size may be missing; if present it is once, few, many or a size class.

cdr3_nt: TGTGCCAGCAGCATAGACAGGGGGCATGGTGGCTACACCTTC
cdr3_aa: CASSIDRGHGGYTF
d_call: TRBD1
j_call: TRBJ1-2
clone_size: -
v_call: TRBV5-6

cdr3_nt: TGTGCCAGCGTCGGAGCGGGGGTGTTCGCAGATACGCAGTATTTT
cdr3_aa: CASVGAGVFADTQYF
d_call: TRBD2
j_call: TRBJ2-3
clone_size: -
v_call: TRBV6-1

cdr3_nt: TGTGCCAGCAGCTTAGGGGGGGTGGGAGGGGACGAGCAGTACTTC
cdr3_aa: CASSLGGVGGDEQYF
d_call: TRBD2
j_call: TRBJ2-7
clone_size: -
v_call: TRBV7-2

cdr3_nt: TGTGCCAGCAGCTTGTCCTCATCCGGGACAGGGTCTGAGACCCAGTACTTC
cdr3_aa: CASSLSSSGTGSETQYF
d_call: TRBD1
j_call: TRBJ2-5
clone_size: -
v_call: TRBV11-3

cdr3_nt: TGTGCCAGCAGCTTAGGACTAGCGCTCCTCGAGGACGAGCAGTACTTC
cdr3_aa: CASSLGLALLEDEQYF
d_call: TRBD2
j_call: TRBJ2-7
clone_size: few
v_call: TRBV11-2

cdr3_nt: TGTGCCAGCAGCCTCCTCCTCCTAGCGGGTACCTACAATGAGCAGTTCTTC
cdr3_aa: CASSLLLLAGTYNEQFF
d_call: TRBD2
j_call: TRBJ2-1
clone_size: -
v_call: TRBV5-4

cdr3_nt: TGTGCCAGCAGCTTAGAAGGTGGGGCTTCCTACGAGCAGTACTTC
cdr3_aa: CASSLEGGASYEQYF
d_call: -
j_call: TRBJ2-7
clone_size: -
v_call: TRBV11-3

cdr3_nt: TGTGCCAGCGGGACAGGAGTATACAATGAGCAGTTCTTC
cdr3_aa: CASGTGVYNEQFF
d_call: TRBD1
j_call: TRBJ2-1
clone_size: few
v_call: TRBV5-8

cdr3_nt: TGTGCCAGCAGTTTATCACGGGACAGGGGGCCTCTGCCCTACGAGCAGTACTTC
cdr3_aa: CASSLSRDRGPLPYEQYF
d_call: TRBD1
j_call: TRBJ2-7
clone_size: -
v_call: TRBV27

cdr3_nt: TGTGCCAGCAGCTTAGTCATAGGGCAGGGGGGCAGCACTGAAGCTTTCTTT
cdr3_aa: CASSLVIGQGGSTEAFF
d_call: TRBD1
j_call: TRBJ1-1
clone_size: -
v_call: TRBV7-6

cdr3_nt: TGCGCCAGCAGCCAAGTACCGGGTCCCCAGCCCCAGCATTTT
cdr3_aa: CASSQVPGPQPQHF
d_call: -
j_call: TRBJ1-5
clone_size: -
v_call: TRBV4-3

cdr3_nt: TGTGCCAGCAGTGGCAGGAACTATGGCTACACCTTC
cdr3_aa: CASSGRNYGYTF
d_call: -
j_call: TRBJ1-2
clone_size: -
v_call: TRBV6-5

cdr3_nt: TGTTCCAGCAGCTTGGGCGGGAGCCGCTACAATGAGCAGTTCTTC
cdr3_aa: CSSSLGGSRYNEQFF
d_call: TRBD2
j_call: TRBJ2-1
clone_size: -
v_call: TRBV7-9

cdr3_nt: TGCGCCAGCAGCCCGCCCCTGGCCCACCCGGATACGCAGTATTTT
cdr3_aa: CASSPPLAHPDTQYF
d_call: -
j_call: TRBJ2-3
clone_size: -
v_call: TRBV5-1

cdr3_nt: TGTGCCAGCTCACCACAGACAGGGCTGGGCACCGGGGAGCTGTTTTTT
cdr3_aa: CASSPQTGLGTGELFF
d_call: TRBD1
j_call: TRBJ2-2
clone_size: -
v_call: TRBV18

cdr3_nt: TGTGCCAGCAGCTTGGGGACAGGGCCCGCAACTAATGAAAAACTGTTTTTT
cdr3_aa: CASSLGTGPATNEKLFF
d_call: TRBD1
j_call: TRBJ1-4
clone_size: -
v_call: TRBV5-4

cdr3_nt: TGTGCCAGCTGGACTAGCGGGGATGAACAAGAGACCCAGTACTTC
cdr3_aa: CASWTSGDEQETQYF
d_call: TRBD2
j_call: TRBJ2-5
clone_size: -
v_call: TRBV2

cdr3_nt: TGTGCCATCAGTTTAGACATTATTAAGGAGACCCAGTACTTC
cdr3_aa: CAISLDIIKETQYF
d_call: -
j_call: TRBJ2-5
clone_size: -
v_call: TRBV10-3

cdr3_nt: TGTTCCAGCAGAGACAGGGCGGGCGGCTACACCTTC
cdr3_aa: CSSRDRAGGYTF
d_call: TRBD1
j_call: TRBJ1-2
clone_size: once
v_call: TRBV7-9

cdr3_nt: TGCAGCGTCGGACAGGGCATCGGGGAGCTGTTTTTT
cdr3_aa: CSVGQGIGELFF
d_call: TRBD1
j_call: TRBJ2-2
clone_size: -
v_call: TRBV29-1

cdr3_nt: TGTGCCAGCAGTGAATTTGGGACAGGGGGGAGGGCAGATACGCAGTATTTT
cdr3_aa: CASSEFGTGGRADTQYF
d_call: TRBD1
j_call: TRBJ2-3
clone_size: -
v_call: TRBV6-1

cdr3_nt: TGCGCCGGCAGCCATCCCGACACCGGGGAGCTGTTTTTT
cdr3_aa: CAGSHPDTGELFF
d_call: -
j_call: TRBJ2-2
clone_size: -
v_call: TRBV4-1

cdr3_nt: TGTGCCAGCAGTCCCAGGGCAGGGGGATATCGGGTTTCCTACAATGAGCAGTTCTTC
cdr3_aa: CASSPRAGGYRVSYNEQFF
d_call: TRBD1
j_call: TRBJ2-1
clone_size: -
v_call: TRBV28

cdr3_nt: TGTGCCAGTAGCGGGGGGACTAGCGGGAGAATGCCCTACAATGAGCAGTTCTTC
cdr3_aa: CASSGGTSGRMPYNEQFF
d_call: TRBD2
j_call: TRBJ2-1
clone_size: -
v_call: TRBV19

cdr3_nt: TGTGCCAGCAGCTCGGGGGGGACAGGGGTAGGGCCCCAGCATTTT
cdr3_aa: CASSSGGTGVGPQHF
d_call: TRBD1
j_call: TRBJ1-5
clone_size: -
v_call: TRBV28

cdr3_nt: TGTGCCAGTAGTGCCAGGGGGTACGAGCAGTACTTC
cdr3_aa: CASSARGYEQYF
d_call: TRBD1
j_call: TRBJ2-7
clone_size: -
v_call: TRBV19

cdr3_nt: TGTGCCAGTAGTAAACCCGGGTTGCCGGGAGGGGCTCTACGGAATGAGCAGTTCTTC
cdr3_aa: CASSKPGLPGGALRNEQFF
d_call: TRBD2
j_call: TRBJ2-1
clone_size: -
v_call: TRBV19

cdr3_nt: TGCGCCAGCAGCTTCCTTAGCGGGAGTGTGTGGGAGACCCAGTACTTC
cdr3_aa: CASSFLSGSVWETQYF
d_call: TRBD2
j_call: TRBJ2-5
clone_size: -
v_call: TRBV5-1

cdr3_nt: TGTGCCAGCAGCTTATATAGGGGATCCGGGGGACCCCTCCACTTT
cdr3_aa: CASSLYRGSGGPLHF
d_call: -
j_call: TRBJ1-6
clone_size: -
v_call: TRBV7-9

cdr3_nt: TGTGCCAGCAGTGAAACGACAGGGGGCACCGGGGAGCTGTTTTTT
cdr3_aa: CASSETTGGTGELFF
d_call: TRBD1
j_call: TRBJ2-2
clone_size: -
v_call: TRBV2

cdr3_nt: TGTGCCAGCAGTTTCAGGGCCGGGGGGGCTTTCTTT
cdr3_aa: CASSFRAGGAFF
d_call: -
j_call: TRBJ1-1
clone_size: -
v_call: TRBV28

cdr3_nt: TGTGCCAGTAGTCCGGGACACATGAACACCGGGGAGCTGTTTTTT
cdr3_aa: CASSPGHMNTGELFF
d_call: -
j_call: TRBJ2-2
clone_size: -
v_call: TRBV19

cdr3_nt: TGTGCCAGCAGTGAATACAGGGGGGTGGTCTACGAGCAGTACTTC
cdr3_aa: CASSEYRGVVYEQYF
d_call: -
j_call: TRBJ2-7
clone_size: -
v_call: TRBV25-1

cdr3_nt: TGTGCCAGCAGTGTAAGGACAGGGGATAACTATGGCTACACCTTC
cdr3_aa: CASSVRTGDNYGYTF
d_call: TRBD1
j_call: TRBJ1-2
clone_size: -
v_call: TRBV6-1

cdr3_nt: TGTGCCAGCAGTTTGGAGTCACGAGGCCCTTCACCCCTCCACTTT
cdr3_aa: CASSLESRGPSPLHF
d_call: -
j_call: TRBJ1-6
clone_size: -
v_call: TRBV27

cdr3_nt: TGCGCCAGCAGCTTGATGGTTAGGGTTAGCGGGAGTTCGACCGGGGAGCTGTTTTTT
cdr3_aa: CASSLMVRVSGSSTGELFF
d_call: TRBD2
j_call: TRBJ2-2
clone_size: -
v_call: TRBV5-1

cdr3_nt: TGTGCCAGTAGTATAGATAGGAGTAGCGGGAGGGCCTACAATGAGCAGTTCTTC
cdr3_aa: CASSIDRSSGRAYNEQFF
d_call: TRBD2
j_call: TRBJ2-1
clone_size: -
v_call: TRBV19

cdr3_nt: TGTGCCAGCACACCGGGACTAGCGGCTAGCACAGATACGCAGTATTTT
cdr3_aa: CASTPGLAASTDTQYF
d_call: TRBD2
j_call: TRBJ2-3
clone_size: -
v_call: TRBV5-6

cdr3_nt: TGTGCCAGCACCGACAGGGTCGGTCCGGAGACCCAGTACTTC
cdr3_aa: CASTDRVGPETQYF
d_call: TRBD1
j_call: TRBJ2-5
clone_size: -
v_call: TRBV6-1

cdr3_nt: TGTGCTAGTGGGCAAACGGACAGGGTCTATGGCTACACCTTC
cdr3_aa: CASGQTDRVYGYTF
d_call: TRBD1
j_call: TRBJ1-2
clone_size: -
v_call: TRBV12-5

cdr3_nt: TGTGCCAGCAGCTTAGCGGAGTTTAGCGAGCAGTACTTC
cdr3_aa: CASSLAEFSEQYF
d_call: -
j_call: TRBJ2-7
clone_size: -
v_call: TRBV7-8

cdr3_nt: TGTGCCGTTCAGGCAGGGCGTGGCACTGAAGCTTTCTTT
cdr3_aa: CAVQAGRGTEAFF
d_call: -
j_call: TRBJ1-1
clone_size: once
v_call: TRBV6-1

cdr3_nt: TGTGCCAGCAGCTTGCCGGGACTAGCGGGGATGCCCCCTAGCACAGATACGCAGTATTTT
cdr3_aa: CASSLPGLAGMPPSTDTQYF
d_call: TRBD2
j_call: TRBJ2-3
clone_size: -
v_call: TRBV7-6

cdr3_nt: TGCGCCAGCAGCTTCCCTAACGACGAGCAGTACTTC
cdr3_aa: CASSFPNDEQYF
d_call: -
j_call: TRBJ2-7
clone_size: -
v_call: TRBV5-1

cdr3_nt: TGTGCCAGCTCATCCGACCGAAGAAGAGGACAGGGTGCCGGCGAGCAGTACTTC
cdr3_aa: CASSSDRRRGQGAGEQYF
d_call: TRBD1
j_call: TRBJ2-7
clone_size: -
v_call: TRBV18

cdr3_nt: TGTGCCAGCAGCTTAGACGGAGGGTCTTACGAGCAGTACTTC
cdr3_aa: CASSLDGGSYEQYF
d_call: -
j_call: TRBJ2-7
clone_size: -
v_call: TRBV7-8

cdr3_nt: TGTGCCAGCAGTTACAATCTCCGGGGGGAGCAGTACTTC
cdr3_aa: CASSYNLRGEQYF
d_call: -
j_call: TRBJ2-7
clone_size: -
v_call: TRBV6-5

cdr3_nt: TGTGCCAGCTCACCACCGTATTCTGAAGCTTTCTTT
cdr3_aa: CASSPPYSEAFF
d_call: -
j_call: TRBJ1-1
clone_size: -
v_call: TRBV18

cdr3_nt: TGTGCCAGCAGCCCCCCGACAGGGGTGGGTGAGCAGTTCTTC
cdr3_aa: CASSPPTGVGEQFF
d_call: TRBD1
j_call: TRBJ2-1
clone_size: -
v_call: TRBV13